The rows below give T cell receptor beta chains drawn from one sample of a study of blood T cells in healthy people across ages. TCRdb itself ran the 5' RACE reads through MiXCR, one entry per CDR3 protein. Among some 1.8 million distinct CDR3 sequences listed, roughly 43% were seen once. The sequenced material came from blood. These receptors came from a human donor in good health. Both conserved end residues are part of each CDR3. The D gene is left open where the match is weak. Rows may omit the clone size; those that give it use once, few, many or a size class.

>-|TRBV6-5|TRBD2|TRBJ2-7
TGTGCCAGCAGTGATAGCGGGGCCTACGAGCAGTACTTC
CASSDSGAYEQYF
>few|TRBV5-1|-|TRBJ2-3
TGCGCCAGCAGCTTGGCTAGGGGTTCGGGGGATACGCAGTATTTT
CASSLARGSGDTQYF
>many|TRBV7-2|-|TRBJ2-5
TGTGCCAGCAGACTCCCAGGACTGATAAAAGGGACCCAGTACTTC
CASRLPGLIKGTQYF
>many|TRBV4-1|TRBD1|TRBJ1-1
TGCGCCAGCAGCCTCGACAGGGGTGGGGGCACTGAAGCTTTCTTT
CASSLDRGGGTEAFF
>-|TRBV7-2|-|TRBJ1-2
TGTGCCAGCAGCTTAAGTTTTGTCACCGGCTACACCTTC
CASSLSFVTGYTF
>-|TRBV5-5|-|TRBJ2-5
TGTGCCAGCAGCTTAACCCTGACGACAGGGAGGGAGCAGTACTTC
CASSLTLTTGREQYF
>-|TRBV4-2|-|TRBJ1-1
TGTGCCAGCAGCCAATCGGCCCATGGGGGGACTGAAGCTTTCTTT
CASSQSAHGGTEAFF
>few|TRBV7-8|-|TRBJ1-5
TGTGCCAGCAGCTTAGTACGTCTTGATCCCCATGAGCCCCAGCATTTT
CASSLVRLDPHEPQHF
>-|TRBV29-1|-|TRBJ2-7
TGCAGCGTTACCCTATTAGAGGTCTACGAGCAGTACTTC
CSVTLLEVYEQYF
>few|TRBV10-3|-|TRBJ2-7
TGTGCCATCAGTGAGTCTGCCTTAGTCCGTTTGTCAGGGGAACCCTCCTACGAGCAGTACTTC
CAISESALVRLSGEPSYEQYF